Given below is one T cell receptor beta chain in context. Sequencing involved patients with CD8+CD57+ cell expansion previously shown by flow cytometry. Trimming took 6 bases from V and 1 from J, leaving 12 bases between them. Germline V gene lookup returns CDR1 SNHLY and CDR2 FYNNEI. The CDR3 runs to 14 residues. The sample originates from a study of CD8+CD57+ T cells in acquired aplastic anemia. Study-level background: The mean DNA yield obtained from sorted CD4+ and CD8+ cells came to 3.2 ug.

According to the study, genomic DNA was the template for TCR beta VDJ and CDR3 profiling. TCRdb recomputed calls from the reads with MiXCR, one row per CDR3 protein. The sample shows under 250,000 distinct CDR3 sequences, 40% to 50% of them seen only once. Material for sequencing was sorted CD4+, CD8+, or CD8+CD57+ T cells (not recorded which) from PBMCs. The chain has TRBV2 and TRBJ2-5, with TRBD2 as a possible D gene (6 bases). The TCR originated in a human donor with aplastic anemia. The CDR3 coding sequence is TGTGCCAGCAGCGCAGGGCGGGGCCAAGAGACCCAGTACTTC. It codes for CASSAGRGQETQYF.